The rows below give T cell receptor beta chains drawn from one sample of a study of cytomegalovirus exposure and HLA in healthy donors. The table came from immunoSEQ multiplex PCR; TCRdb's copy has only in-frame clones and leaves some out. The sample lists approximately 160,000 clones, about 81% occurring once. Sample: PBMCs. These receptors all stem from a woman between 18 and 30 years old in good health and CMV-seronegative. Both conserved end residues are part of each CDR3. The order of the fields is CDR3 protein, CDR3 DNA, D gene, J gene, V gene, clone size. D genes are given only for firm matches. A clone size is listed for some rows: how often the clone was seen (once, few, many), or a class if it is expanded.

CDR3 protein: CASGLAGGIYEQYF; CDR3 DNA: TGTGCTAGTGGCCTAGCGGGGGGTATCTACGAGCAGTACTTC; D gene: TRBD2; J gene: TRBJ2-7; V gene: TRBV12-5; clone size: .
CDR3 protein: CASSFRRAEAFF; CDR3 DNA: TGTGCCAGCAGTTTTCGGAGAGCTGAAGCTTTCTTT; D gene: .; J gene: TRBJ1-1; V gene: TRBV28; clone size: .
CDR3 protein: CASSQARATGDLWLGTF; CDR3 DNA: TGTGCCAGCAGCCAAGCTCGCGCGACAGGTGATCTATGGCTGGGTACCTTC; D gene: .; J gene: TRBJ1-2; V gene: TRBV14; clone size: .
CDR3 protein: CSVAQTGRGYTF; CDR3 DNA: TGCAGCGTTGCCCAAACAGGGCGTGGCTACACCTTC; D gene: .; J gene: TRBJ1-2; V gene: TRBV29-1; clone size: .
CDR3 protein: CAWSVLRGQETQYF; CDR3 DNA: TGTGCCTGGAGTGTACTTCGGGGGCAAGAGACCCAGTACTTC; D gene: .; J gene: TRBJ2-5; V gene: TRBV30; clone size: .
CDR3 protein: CASSPLWGLADTDTQYF; CDR3 DNA: TGTGCCAGCAGCCCGCTGTGGGGACTAGCGGACACAGATACGCAGTATTTT; D gene: TRBD2; J gene: TRBJ2-3; V gene: TRBV5-6; clone size: .
CDR3 protein: CASSVDPTRGGYTF; CDR3 DNA: TGTGCCAGCAGCGTAGACCCAACAAGGGGAGGCTACACCTTC; D gene: .; J gene: TRBJ1-2; V gene: TRBV9; clone size: .
CDR3 protein: CASSERAGTRGTQETQYF; CDR3 DNA: TGCGCCAGCAGTGAGCGGGCCGGGACACGCGGCACCCAAGAGACCCAGTACTTC; D gene: .; J gene: TRBJ2-5; V gene: TRBV10-2; clone size: few
CDR3 protein: CATSGGTEHQPQHF; CDR3 DNA: TGTGCCACCAGCGGCGGGACCGAGCATCAGCCCCAGCATTTT; D gene: .; J gene: TRBJ1-5; V gene: TRBV15; clone size: .
CDR3 protein: CAISKPGNTEAFF; CDR3 DNA: TGTGCCATCAGTAAACCAGGCAACACTGAAGCTTTCTTT; D gene: .; J gene: TRBJ1-1; V gene: TRBV10-3; clone size: .
CDR3 protein: CAWSVKGYGYTF; CDR3 DNA: TGTGCCTGGAGTGTAAAGGGGTATGGCTACACCTTC; D gene: .; J gene: TRBJ1-2; V gene: TRBV30; clone size: .
CDR3 protein: CASSFGVRTGELFF; CDR3 DNA: TGTGCCAGCAGTTTTGGCGTGCGGACCGGGGAGCTGTTTTTT; D gene: .; J gene: TRBJ2-2; V gene: TRBV28; clone size: .
CDR3 protein: CASSLYGQNYEQYF; CDR3 DNA: TGTGCCAGCAGTTTATACGGACAGAACTACGAGCAGTACTTC; D gene: .; J gene: TRBJ2-7; V gene: TRBV27; clone size: once
CDR3 protein: CASSWFAPSEQYF; CDR3 DNA: TGTGCCAGCAGTTGGTTCGCGCCAAGCGAGCAGTACTTC; D gene: .; J gene: TRBJ2-7; V gene: TRBV28; clone size: .
CDR3 protein: CAIGQTVVSEQYF; CDR3 DNA: TGTGCCATCGGACAGACGGTAGTTAGCGAGCAGTACTTC; D gene: .; J gene: TRBJ2-7; V gene: TRBV10-3; clone size: once
CDR3 protein: CASSLIPQLGTEAFF; CDR3 DNA: TGTGCCAGCAGCTTAATTCCCCAACTCGGCACTGAAGCTTTCTTT; D gene: .; J gene: TRBJ1-1; V gene: TRBV7-3; clone size: .
CDR3 protein: CASSLISRYQETQYF; CDR3 DNA: TGTGCCAGCAGCTTAATTTCCCGGTACCAAGAGACCCAGTACTTC; D gene: .; J gene: TRBJ2-5; V gene: TRBV7-2; clone size: few
CDR3 protein: CASSSRGSSYNSPLHF; CDR3 DNA: TGCGCCAGCAGCTCTCGGGGGAGCTCCTATAATTCACCCCTCCACTTT; D gene: .; J gene: TRBJ1-6; V gene: TRBV5-1; clone size: .
CDR3 protein: CASSHYGDSDNEQFF; CDR3 DNA: TGTGCCAGCAGCCACTACGGGGACTCTGACAATGAGCAGTTCTTC; D gene: .; J gene: TRBJ2-1; V gene: TRBV7-9; clone size: .
CDR3 protein: CASSIAPGQVNTEAFF; CDR3 DNA: TGTGCCAGCAGCATCGCACCGGGACAGGTGAACACTGAAGCTTTCTTT; D gene: TRBD1; J gene: TRBJ1-1; V gene: TRBV9; clone size: .
CDR3 protein: CASSDRGTQKGYEQYF; CDR3 DNA: TGTGCCAGCAGTGACAGGGGAACGCAAAAAGGCTACGAGCAGTACTTC; D gene: .; J gene: TRBJ2-7; V gene: TRBV2; clone size: .
CDR3 protein: CASSLASRTASGNTIYF; CDR3 DNA: TGCGCCAGCAGCTTGGCAAGTAGGACAGCGAGTGGAAACACCATATATTTT; D gene: .; J gene: TRBJ1-3; V gene: TRBV5-1; clone size: once
CDR3 protein: CASSRVIGQDPSGANVLTF; CDR3 DNA: TGCGCCAGCAGTCGTGTTATCGGACAGGACCCCTCTGGGGCCAACGTCCTGACTTTC; D gene: TRBD1; J gene: TRBJ2-6; V gene: TRBV4-1; clone size: .
CDR3 protein: CASSPNTGETQYF; CDR3 DNA: TGTGCCAGCAGCCCCAACACGGGGGAGACCCAGTACTTC; D gene: .; J gene: TRBJ2-5; V gene: TRBV2; clone size: few
CDR3 protein: CASSLDLDTQYF; CDR3 DNA: TGTGCCAGCAGCTTGGATCTGGATACGCAGTATTTT; D gene: .; J gene: TRBJ2-3; V gene: TRBV5-4; clone size: .
CDR3 protein: CASSLSGTGDYEQYF; CDR3 DNA: TGTGCCAGCAGTTTATCGGGGACAGGGGATTACGAGCAGTACTTC; D gene: TRBD1; J gene: TRBJ2-7; V gene: TRBV28; clone size: .
CDR3 protein: CASSLVAGTGANVLTF; CDR3 DNA: TGTGCCAGCAGCTTAGTAGCGGGAACTGGGGCCAACGTCCTGACTTTC; D gene: TRBD2; J gene: TRBJ2-6; V gene: TRBV7-9; clone size: .
CDR3 protein: CASSIVGQGGQPQHF; CDR3 DNA: TGTGCCAGTAGTATTGTGGGCCAGGGTGGGCAGCCCCAGCATTTT; D gene: .; J gene: TRBJ1-5; V gene: TRBV19; clone size: .
CDR3 protein: CASSPTGEYQPQHF; CDR3 DNA: TGTGCCAGCAGTCCGACAGGGGAGTATCAGCCCCAGCATTTT; D gene: TRBD1; J gene: TRBJ1-5; V gene: TRBV27; clone size: .
CDR3 protein: CASSYGGQGPYTF; CDR3 DNA: TGTGCCAGCAGTTACGGGGGACAGGGTCCCTACACCTTC; D gene: TRBD1; J gene: TRBJ1-2; V gene: TRBV6-5; clone size: .
CDR3 protein: CASSLGQGQETQYF; CDR3 DNA: TGTGCCAGCAGCTTAGGGCAGGGCCAAGAGACCCAGTACTTC; D gene: .; J gene: TRBJ2-5; V gene: TRBV7-6; clone size: few
CDR3 protein: CASSFTARTNYGYTF; CDR3 DNA: TGTGCCAGCAGTTTTACGGCTAGAACTAACTATGGCTACACCTTC; D gene: .; J gene: TRBJ1-2; V gene: TRBV28; clone size: .
CDR3 protein: CSASLQETQYF; CDR3 DNA: TGCAGTGCTAGCCTCCAAGAGACCCAGTACTTC; D gene: .; J gene: TRBJ2-5; V gene: TRBV20-1; clone size: .
CDR3 protein: CASSRNRDSAEAFF; CDR3 DNA: TGTGCCAGCAGCCGAAACCGGGACAGCGCTGAAGCTTTCTTT; D gene: TRBD1; J gene: TRBJ1-1; V gene: TRBV7-3; clone size: .
CDR3 protein: CASSLYSGRLGQETQYF; CDR3 DNA: TGCGCCAGCAGTCTCTATAGCGGGAGGTTAGGTCAAGAGACCCAGTACTTC; D gene: TRBD2; J gene: TRBJ2-5; V gene: TRBV4-1; clone size: .
CDR3 protein: CASSLQGMQETQYF; CDR3 DNA: TGTGCCAGCAGTCTACAGGGGATGCAAGAGACCCAGTACTTC; D gene: TRBD1; J gene: TRBJ2-5; V gene: TRBV2; clone size: .
CDR3 protein: CASSLVERGYEQYF; CDR3 DNA: TGCGCCAGCAGCTTGGTGGAGCGGGGTTACGAGCAGTACTTC; D gene: TRBD2; J gene: TRBJ2-7; V gene: TRBV5-1; clone size: .
CDR3 protein: CASKDRAGQETQYF; CDR3 DNA: TGCGCCAGCAAAGATAGGGCAGGGCAAGAGACCCAGTACTTC; D gene: .; J gene: TRBJ2-5; V gene: TRBV5-1; clone size: .
CDR3 protein: CASSEDQVSQPQHF; CDR3 DNA: TGTGCCAGCAGTGAAGACCAGGTGAGCCAGCCCCAGCATTTT; D gene: .; J gene: TRBJ1-5; V gene: TRBV6-5; clone size: few
CDR3 protein: CASSFRGRPQETQYF; CDR3 DNA: TGTGCCAGCAGCTTCAGGGGTAGGCCTCAAGAGACCCAGTACTTC; D gene: .; J gene: TRBJ2-5; V gene: TRBV11-2; clone size: .
CDR3 protein: CASSISGRQFF; CDR3 DNA: TGTGCCAGCAGCATTAGCGGGAGACAGTTCTTC; D gene: TRBD2; J gene: TRBJ2-1; V gene: TRBV7-9; clone size: .
CDR3 protein: CASRPRDRMNTEAFF; CDR3 DNA: TGTGCCAGCAGGCCACGGGACAGGATGAACACTGAAGCTTTCTTT; D gene: TRBD1; J gene: TRBJ1-1; V gene: TRBV6-6; clone size: .
CDR3 protein: CASSLPLTGHNEQFF; CDR3 DNA: TGTGCCAGCAGCTTACCACTGACAGGCCACAATGAGCAGTTCTTC; D gene: .; J gene: TRBJ2-1; V gene: TRBV7-9; clone size: .
CDR3 protein: CASSLGQKGGYTF; CDR3 DNA: TGTGCCAGCAGTTTGGGACAGAAGGGTGGCTACACCTTC; D gene: TRBD1; J gene: TRBJ1-2; V gene: TRBV27; clone size: .
CDR3 protein: CASSSTGLGDEQFF; CDR3 DNA: TGTGCCAGCAGTTCAACAGGGTTGGGCGATGAGCAGTTCTTC; D gene: .; J gene: TRBJ2-1; V gene: TRBV28; clone size: .
CDR3 protein: CASSSGSLTYNEQFF; CDR3 DNA: TGTGCCAGCAGTTCAGGGTCCCTCACCTACAATGAGCAGTTCTTC; D gene: .; J gene: TRBJ2-1; V gene: TRBV2; clone size: few
CDR3 protein: CASSISGTGVNQPQHF; CDR3 DNA: TGCGCCAGCAGTATTTCCGGGACAGGGGTCAATCAGCCCCAGCATTTT; D gene: TRBD1; J gene: TRBJ1-5; V gene: TRBV23-1; clone size: once
CDR3 protein: CASSIPGAGRTQYF; CDR3 DNA: TGTGCCAGTAGTATTCCTGGCGCGGGTCGGACCCAGTACTTC; D gene: .; J gene: TRBJ2-5; V gene: TRBV19; clone size: .
CDR3 protein: CASSLGTAFQETQYF; CDR3 DNA: TGTGCCAGCAGCTTGGGGACAGCCTTCCAAGAGACCCAGTACTTC; D gene: .; J gene: TRBJ2-5; V gene: TRBV5-5; clone size: few
CDR3 protein: CASSLGTGYYGYTF; CDR3 DNA: TGTGCCAGCAGCTTGGGGACAGGGTACTATGGCTACACCTTC; D gene: TRBD1; J gene: TRBJ1-2; V gene: TRBV5-6; clone size: few
CDR3 protein: CASTQRGGSDTQYF; CDR3 DNA: TGCGCCAGCACCCAGCGGGGGGGCTCCGATACGCAGTATTTT; D gene: TRBD2; J gene: TRBJ2-3; V gene: TRBV5-1; clone size: .
CDR3 protein: CASSYSNSRGVNEQFF; CDR3 DNA: TGTGCCAGCAGTTACTCGAATTCCAGGGGGGTAAATGAGCAGTTCTTC; D gene: .; J gene: TRBJ2-1; V gene: TRBV6-5; clone size: .
CDR3 protein: CASSARGHYNSPLHF; CDR3 DNA: TGTGCCAGCAGTGCCCGGGGACATTATAATTCACCCCTCCACTTT; D gene: .; J gene: TRBJ1-6; V gene: TRBV2; clone size: .